These 30 T cell receptor beta chains were sequenced from one sample in a study of blood T cell repertoires in COVID-19. Data came from immunoSEQ multiplex PCR; TCRdb stores just in-frame clones and leaves some out. The sample consists of roughly 67,000 clones, 84% of them appearing once. What was sequenced was peripheral blood. The receptors here all came from a man in his fifties with active COVID-19.

This chain connects TRBV18 to TRBJ2-5, with D hard to call. Trimming removed 2 bases from V and 5 bases from J, with 12 bases in between. Germline CDR1 KGHSH, CDR2 LQKENI. This CDR3 region has 14 residues. This CDR3 reads CASSPREERETQYF. Written as DNA, the CDR3 is TGTGCCAGCTCACCAAGAGAAGAGAGGGAGACCCAGTACTTC.

V is TRBV7-2 and J is TRBJ2-3; 9 bases match TRBD2. Germline CDR1 reads SGHTA; CDR2 reads FQGNSA. The CDR3 sequence is 16 residues long. After removal of 5 bases from V and 5 bases from J, the junction contained 11 bases not matched to a gene. CDR3 in DNA: TGTGCCAGCAGCATACCTAGCGGGGCAAAGAGAGATACGCAGTATTTT. It is translated as CASSIPSGAKRDTQYF.

This chain connects TRBV5-5 to TRBJ2-6; D remains ambiguous. V lost 1 base and J lost 2, with 4 bases in between. CDR3 length: 14 amino acids. CDR1 and CDR2 from the germline V gene are SGHKS and YYEKEE (reference sequence). The CDR3 spells CASSLTTGANVLTF. The CDR3, as DNA: TGTGCCAGCAGCTTGACAACTGGGGCCAACGTCCTGACTTTC.

This chain uses TRBV18 with TRBJ2-5; weak D call: TRBD2 (6 bases). The CDR3 totals 16 residues. The V gene lost 2 bases and the J gene lost 2 bases, with 15 bases spanning the gap. CDR1 is KGHSH and CDR2 is LQKENI in the germline V gene. As DNA, the CDR3 is TGTGCCAGCTCACCAGGGGGGACCGCTGCTCAAGAGACCCAGTACTTC. Amino acids: CASSPGGTAAQETQYF.

This rearrangement joins TRBV7-9 to TRBJ2-7; D is ambiguous. The ends were cut back, 7 bases at V and 1 base at J, with 11 bases in the middle. The germline CDR1 and CDR2 sequences are SEHNR and FQNEAQ (reference sequence). This CDR3 region has 13 residues. CDR3 region: CASTPTPSYEQYF. Written as DNA, the CDR3 is TGTGCCAGCACCCCGACTCCTTCCTACGAGCAGTACTTC.

The chain combines TRBV5-1 with TRBJ1-6, with 7 nucleotides matching TRBD1. V dropped 3 bases and J dropped 4; count of bases not matched to a gene: 4. The CDR3 contains 15 residues. Germline CDR1 is SGHRS and CDR2 is YFSETQ. The DNA of the CDR3 is TGCGCCAGCAGCTCAGAGGACAGGTATAATTCACCCCTCCACTTT. It yields the protein CASSSEDRYNSPLHF.

This sequence joins TRBV5-1 and TRBJ1-1; the match to TRBD1 covers 7 bases. CDR3 length: 16 amino acids. The junction had 8 bases not matched to a gene; V was cut back by 0 bases and J by 3 bases. CDR1 is SGHRS, CDR2 YFSETQ, per germline. The CDR3 region has the DNA TGCGCCAGCAGCTTGGGACAGGGTGAAGGGTACACTGAAGCTTTCTTT. Its protein is CASSLGQGEGYTEAFF. The full variable domain, with the rest looked up from reference TRBV5-1 and TRBJ1-1, is KAGVTQTPRYLIKTRGQQVTLSCSPISGHRSVSWYQQTPGQGLQFLFEYFSETQRNKGNFPGRFSGRQFSNSRSEMNVSTLELGDSALYLCASSLGQGEGYTEAFFGQGTRLTVV.

As for this clone: This same CDR3 is encoded by further DNA sequences in the sample. The chain is built from TRBV30 and TRBJ1-6, with D possibly matching TRBD1 (5 bases). The germline gives CDR1 GTSNPN, CDR2 SVGIG (reference sequence). Trimming left V 2 bases short and J 4 bases short, with 15 bases between. The CDR3 contains 16 residues. The CDR3 loop reads CAWSTSQGSYNSPLHF. The CDR3 DNA follows: TGTGCCTGGAGTACGTCTCAGGGATCTTATAATTCACCCCTCCACTTT.

V usage is TRBV5-4 and J usage is TRBJ1-4; D might be TRBD1 (6 bases). V shed 1 base and J shed 4 bases, with 11 bases lying between them. The CDR3 extends over 15 amino acids. The germline V gene encodes CDR1 SGHNT and CDR2 YYREEE (reference sequence). Written as DNA, the CDR3 is TGTGCCAGCAGCTTGAGGTCCAGGGGTAATGAAAAACTGTTTTTT. Protein product: CASSLRSRGNEKLFF.

This clone was recorded only once. The chain carries TRBV9 and TRBJ2-7; 10 bases fit TRBD2. Germline V gives CDR1 SGDLS, CDR2 YYNGEE. The CDR3 runs to 15 residues. V trimming: 0 bases; J trimming: 3 bases; junction bases outside the gene matches: 3. The CDR3 DNA follows: TGTGCCAGCAGCGTAGCTAGCGGGGGCCTCTACGAGCAGTACTTC. Amino acid sequence: CASSVASGGLYEQYF.

The chain links TRBV11-2 to TRBJ1-1; 7 nucleotides line up with TRBD1. Germline V gene sequence: CDR1 SGHAT, CDR2 FQNNGV. V trimming: 5 bases; J trimming: 4 bases; junction bases outside the gene matches: 10. This CDR3 is built from 15 residues. The CDR3 loop is CASSRRGGSSTEAFF. As DNA, the CDR3 is TGTGCCAGCAGCCGCAGAGGGGGCTCAAGCACTGAAGCTTTCTTT.

The chain recombines TRBV5-1 with TRBJ1-6, with D possibly matching TRBD1 (5 bases). CDR1 and CDR2 (germline): SGHRS, YFSETQ. With 6 bases removed from V and 11 bases from J, the gap between germline ends came to 15 bases. There are 13 residues in the CDR3. Here the CDR3 reads CASNPNGAPPLHF. CDR3 nucleotides: TGCGCCAGCAACCCAAATGGGGCTCCACCCCTCCACTTT.

The chain has TRBV30 and TRBJ1-1, with D uncertain. This CDR3 is built from 13 residues. Germline assignment: CDR1 GTSNPN and CDR2 SVGIG (reference sequence). V gave up 0 bases and J gave up 3 bases, with 8 bases separating them. CDR3 nucleotide sequence: TGTGCCTGGAGTGTCGCCGGGTACACTGAAGCTTTCTTT. Encoded protein: CAWSVAGYTEAFF.

V gene TRBV27 combines with J gene TRBJ1-6, with unresolved D. Deletions cut 3 bases from V and 9 bases from J, with 6 bases between. The germline gives CDR1 MNHEY, CDR2 SMNVEV (reference sequence). The CDR3 consists of 12 residues. CDR3 nucleotides: TGTGCCAGCAGTTTCCCCGGTTCACCCCTCCACTTT. Amino acids: CASSFPGSPLHF.

This clone has only a few counts. The chain links TRBV29-1 to TRBJ2-5; a weak D match, TRBD2 (6 bases). The germline V gene encodes CDR1 SQVTM and CDR2 ANQGSEA. CDR3 length: 12 amino acids. Deletions cut 8 bases from V and 2 bases from J, with 12 bases between. Written as DNA, the CDR3 is TGCAGCATCCGGGAGCCACAAGAGACCCAGTACTTC. Protein sequence: CSIREPQETQYF.

The J gene is TRBJ2-1, the V gene TRBV27, with 9 bases aligning to TRBD2. The trim removed 6 bases at V and 7 bases at J, leaving 10 bases unmatched. Germline V lookup: CDR1 MNHEY, CDR2 SMNVEV (reference sequence). The CDR3 consists of 15 residues. The CDR3 nucleotides read TGTGCCAGCAGGTTTGGCGGGAGGGCGTGGAATGAGCAGTTCTTC. Its translation is CASRFGGRAWNEQFF.

The DNA of the CDR3 is TGTGCCAGCAGCTTAGAATCGGGACAATTCTACAATGAGCAGTTCTTC. It encodes CASSLESGQFYNEQFF. The genes are TRBV7-8 and TRBJ2-1, with D maybe TRBD1 (6 bases). This CDR3 is built from 16 residues. V was cut by 1 base and J by 3 bases, with 13 bases left in between. The germline V gene has CDR1 SGHVS and CDR2 FQNEAQ.

This rearrangement joins TRBV23-1 to TRBJ1-5, with TRBD1 matching 8 bases. TRBV23-1 is marked as an open reading frame, function uncertain. The CDR3 is made up of 15 amino acids. V trimming: 3 bases; J trimming: 0 bases; junction bases outside the gene matches: 1. CDR3 DNA: TGCGCCAGCAGTCAGGGACAGGATAGCAATCAGCCCCAGCATTTT. It codes for CASSQGQDSNQPQHF.

This sequence joins TRBV19 and TRBJ2-1, with 11 bases fitting TRBD1. Per germline, CDR1 LNHDA and CDR2 SQIVND (reference sequence). The CDR3 covers 15 residues. Trimming cost V 3 bases and J 10 bases; bases outside gene matches: 8. CDR3 amino acids: CASSILGQGVLEQFF. The CDR3 coding sequence is TGTGCCAGTAGTATTTTGGGACAGGGGGTTTTGGAGCAGTTCTTC.

CDR3 sequence: CASSLGGRYEQYF. The CDR3, as DNA: TGTGCCAGCAGCTTAGGTGGCAGGTACGAGCAGTACTTC. The rearrangement links TRBV7-2 to TRBJ2-7; unclear D gene. CDR1 is SGHTA, CDR2 FQGNSA, per germline. CDR3 length: 13 residues. Trimming removed 1 base from V and 4 bases from J, with 8 bases in between.

This clone was recorded once. The conserved final phenylalanine or tryptophan is absent from the CDR3, which likely points to a read error. The limits of the CDR3 on the DNA are not certain, so only TCRdb's listed CDR3 is given. This chain connects TRBV7-2 to TRBJ1-2; whether TRBD1, the table's D call, matches the DNA was not checked. CDR1 SGHTA and CDR2 FQGNSA come from the germline V gene. With termini counted, the CDR3 has 13 amino acids. This CDR3 reads CASSLNVDRNLNL.

V and J are TRBV7-9 and TRBJ2-2, with D perhaps TRBD2 (6 bases). There are 15 residues in the CDR3. V lost 3 bases and J 4 bases, leaving 12 bases between the germline ends. In germline, CDR1 is SEHNR, CDR2 FQNEAQ (reference sequence). The CDR3 DNA reads as TGTGCCAGCAGCTTTGGGGGGAGTGGCACCGGGGAGCTGTTTTTT. This gives the protein CASSFGGSGTGELFF.

This chain connects TRBV7-8 to TRBJ2-3, with 9 nucleotides matching TRBD2. This CDR3 contains 17 residues. With V trimmed by 1 base and J by 2 bases, 7 bases remained unmatched. The germline V gene encodes CDR1 SGHVS and CDR2 FQNEAQ. CDR3: CASSLVASGVFTDTQYF. The CDR3 nucleotides read TGTGCCAGCAGCTTAGTAGCTAGCGGGGTGTTCACAGATACGCAGTATTTT. The full variable domain, rest sourced from reference TRBV7-8 and TRBJ2-3, is GAGVSQSPRYKVAKRGQDVALRCDPISGHVSLFWYQQALGQGPEFLTYFQNEAQLDKSGLPSDRFFAERPEGSVSTLKIQRTQQEDSAVYLCASSLVASGVFTDTQYFGPGTRLTVL.

The chain employs TRBV10-3 and TRBJ2-3; 8 bases are a match to TRBD2. Per germline, CDR1 ENHRY and CDR2 SYGVKD. After removal of 7 bases from V and 0 bases from J, the junction contained 3 bases not matched to a gene. The CDR3 extends over 14 amino acids. The CDR3 nucleotides are TGTGCCATCAAAGCGGGGGTTAGCACAGATACGCAGTATTTT. Translation gives CAIKAGVSTDTQYF.

This chain uses TRBV10-1 with TRBJ2-7; TRBD2 might be the D (5 bases). The CDR3 spans 12 residues. Germline V lookup: CDR1 WNHNN, CDR2 SYGVQD (reference sequence). V lost 5 bases to trimming and J lost 4 bases, with 9 bases between them. As DNA, the CDR3 is TGCGCCAGCAGTCCCCGGGGTTACGAGCAGTACTTC. Residues: CASSPRGYEQYF.

The chain combines TRBV4-3 with TRBJ1-2; D unresolved. CDR3 length: 16 amino acids. CDR1 LGHNA and CDR2 YSLEER come from the germline V gene. The V end was cut by 3 bases, the J end by 7 bases, with 21 bases between. CDR3 sequence (DNA): TGCGCCAGCAGCCAGGCCCTAATGACGGCTCCGGGTGGCTACACCTTC. Protein: CASSQALMTAPGGYTF.

The chain joins TRBV18 to TRBJ2-1, with 10 bases identical to TRBD1. V dropped 1 base and J dropped 9; count of bases not matched to a gene: 9. CDR1 KGHSH and CDR2 LQKENI come from the germline V gene. The CDR3 has 16 residues. The CDR3 DNA sequence: TGTGCCAGCTCACCACTCGGACAGGGGGTCGGTGGTGAGCAGTTCTTC. It translates to CASSPLGQGVGGEQFF.

This clone was counted only a few times. The CDR3 protein is CASSLDMRGTEAFF. In DNA form, the CDR3 reads TGTGCCAGCAGCTTGGATATGCGAGGAACTGAAGCTTTCTTT. The chain employs TRBV5-5 and TRBJ1-1; unclear D gene. This CDR3 has 14 residues. The V end lost 0 bases, the J end lost 5 bases, and 11 bases lay between the germline ends. CDR1 is SGHKS, CDR2 YYEKEE, per germline (reference sequence).

In its sample, this clone was seen once. The chain combines TRBV6-5 with TRBJ2-1; D uncertain. V was cut by 7 bases and J by 10 bases, with 14 bases left in between. CDR3 length equals 12 residues. CDR1 is MNHEY and CDR2 is SVGAGI in the germline V gene. The CDR3 loop is CASKIGEAEQFF. As DNA, the CDR3 is TGTGCCAGCAAAATAGGAGAGGCGGAGCAGTTCTTC.

The genes are TRBV30 and TRBJ1-4; D remains unclear. The germline V and J ends were trimmed by 4 bases and 0 bases, with 12 bases remaining between them. The CDR3 runs 15 residues. Germline V gene lookup returns CDR1 GTSNPN and CDR2 SVGIG (reference sequence). CDR3 nucleotide sequence: TGTGCCTGGAACACAGACGGTGCAACTAATGAAAAACTGTTTTTT. Its protein is CAWNTDGATNEKLFF.